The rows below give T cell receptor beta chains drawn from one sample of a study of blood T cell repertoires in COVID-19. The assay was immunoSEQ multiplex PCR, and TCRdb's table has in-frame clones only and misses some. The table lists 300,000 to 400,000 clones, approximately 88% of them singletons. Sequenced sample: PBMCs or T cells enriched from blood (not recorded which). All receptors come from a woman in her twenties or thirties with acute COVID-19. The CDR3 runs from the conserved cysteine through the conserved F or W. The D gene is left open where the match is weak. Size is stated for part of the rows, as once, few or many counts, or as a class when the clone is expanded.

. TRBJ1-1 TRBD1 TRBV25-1 CASSGTTGWVAEAFF TGTGCCAGCAGTGGGACGACAGGGTGGGTCGCTGAAGCTTTCTTT
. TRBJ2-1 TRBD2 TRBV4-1 CASSQDPGGRGTGNEQFF TGCGCCAGCAGCCAAGATCCGGGTGGGCGGGGGACGGGCAATGAGCAGTTCTTC
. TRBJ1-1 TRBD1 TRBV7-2 CASSLGFQGARTEAFF TGTGCCAGCAGCTTAGGGTTTCAGGGGGCGAGGACTGAAGCTTTCTTT
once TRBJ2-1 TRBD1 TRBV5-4 CASSQTGAHNEQFF TGTGCCAGCAGTCAGACAGGGGCGCATAATGAGCAGTTCTTC
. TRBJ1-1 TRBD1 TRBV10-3 CAISESDRGRVEAFF TGTGCCATCAGTGAGTCGGACAGGGGGCGCGTTGAAGCTTTCTTT
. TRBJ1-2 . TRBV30 CAWRDTFNYGYTF TGTGCCTGGAGGGACACTTTTAACTATGGCTACACCTTC
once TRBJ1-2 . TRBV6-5 CASSLRTANYGYTF TGTGCCAGCAGCCTTAGGACAGCTAACTATGGCTACACCTTC
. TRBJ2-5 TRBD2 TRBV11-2 CASSLGLGLAGEQKYF TGTGCCAGCAGCTTAGGGCTCGGACTAGCGGGGGAGCAAAAGTACTTC
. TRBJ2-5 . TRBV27 CASSPRTALPGETQYF TGTGCCAGCAGTCCACGGACAGCTCTGCCGGGTGAGACCCAGTACTTC
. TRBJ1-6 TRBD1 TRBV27 CASRSTGGSSNSPLHF TGTGCCAGCAGGAGTACAGGGGGCTCTTCTAATTCACCCCTCCACTTT
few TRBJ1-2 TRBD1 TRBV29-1 CSVQRTGNGYTF TGCAGCGTCCAACGGACAGGGAATGGCTACACCTTC
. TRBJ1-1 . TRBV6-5 CASRASFTGFTEAFF TGTGCCAGCAGGGCATCTTTCACAGGGTTCACTGAAGCTTTCTTT
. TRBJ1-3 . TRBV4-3 CASSQSTVSGNTIYF TGCGCCAGCAGCCAAAGCACAGTCTCTGGAAACACCATATATTTT
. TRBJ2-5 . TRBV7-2 CASSSPGHTWEETQYF TGTGCCAGCAGCTCCCCGGGACACACGTGGGAGGAGACCCAGTACTTC
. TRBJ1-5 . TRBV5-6 CASSVSGSWRNQPQHF TGTGCCAGCAGCGTTTCCGGGTCTTGGCGCAATCAGCCCCAGCATTTT
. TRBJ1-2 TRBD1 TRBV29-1 CSVVTGNYGYTF TGCAGCGTTGTGACAGGGAACTATGGCTACACCTTC
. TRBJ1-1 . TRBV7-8 CASKTLVGGTEAFF TGTGCCAGCAAGACGCTTGTAGGGGGCACTGAAGCTTTCTTT
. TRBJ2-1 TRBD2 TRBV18 CASRYSGGAENEQFF TGTGCCAGCCGCTATAGCGGGGGGGCAGAAAATGAGCAGTTCTTC
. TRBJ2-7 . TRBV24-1 CATSDPTGSKYEQYF TGTGCCACCAGTGACCCAACAGGTAGTAAGTACGAGCAGTACTTC
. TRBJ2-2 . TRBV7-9 CASSYLDGEEELFF TGTGCCAGCAGCTACCTTGACGGGGAAGAGGAGCTGTTTTTT
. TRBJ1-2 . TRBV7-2 CASSFRTANYGYTF TGTGCCAGCAGCTTCCGGACAGCTAACTATGGCTACACCTTC
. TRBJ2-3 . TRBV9 CASSAFPGLLVDTQYF TGTGCCAGCAGCGCTTTCCCGGGATTACTAGTCGATACGCAGTATTTT
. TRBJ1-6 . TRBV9 CASSSGGTPGSPLHF TGTGCCAGCAGCTCCGGCGGGACCCCGGGTTCACCCCTCCACTTT
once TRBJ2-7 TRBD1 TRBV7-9 CASSSTGGSYEQYF TGTGCCAGCAGCTCGACAGGGGGAAGCTACGAGCAGTACTTC
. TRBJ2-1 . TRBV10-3 CAISAYIEANEQFF TGTGCCATCAGTGCCTATATAGAGGCCAATGAGCAGTTCTTC
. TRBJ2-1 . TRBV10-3 CAITESPLENEQFF TGTGCCATCACTGAGTCGCCACTAGAAAATGAGCAGTTCTTC
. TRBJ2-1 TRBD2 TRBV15 CATSRVPAGGPNEQFF TGTGCCACCAGCAGAGTTCCAGCGGGGGGGCCGAATGAGCAGTTCTTC
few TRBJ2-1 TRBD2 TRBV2 CASTDTSGGAHEQFF TGTGCCAGCACCGACACTAGCGGGGGGGCACATGAGCAGTTCTTC
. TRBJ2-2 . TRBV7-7 CASSLGRAGTGELFF TGTGCCAGCAGCTTAGGGAGGGCTGGCACCGGGGAGCTGTTTTTT
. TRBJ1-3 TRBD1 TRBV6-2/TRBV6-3 CASSRSDRGRSGNTIYF TGTGCCAGCAGTCGGAGTGACAGGGGGCGTTCTGGAAACACCATATATTTT
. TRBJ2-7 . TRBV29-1 CSVVVGAGYEQYF TGCAGCGTTGTGGTAGGGGCTGGATACGAGCAGTACTTC
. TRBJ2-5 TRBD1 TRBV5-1 CASSHGGATGGQETQYF TGCGCCAGCAGCCACGGAGGGGCCACAGGGGGTCAAGAGACCCAGTACTTC
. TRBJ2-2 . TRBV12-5 CASGLHTGELFF TGTGCTAGTGGTCTCCACACCGGGGAGCTGTTTTTT
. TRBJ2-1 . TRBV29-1 CSVAYESSYNEQFF TGCAGCGTTGCGTACGAGAGCTCCTACAATGAGCAGTTCTTC
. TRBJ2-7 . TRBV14 CASSQDRGTTYEQYF TGTGCCAGCAGCCAAGATCGAGGGACAACCTACGAGCAGTACTTC
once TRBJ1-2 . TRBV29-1 CSVLPPGGGYGYTF TGCAGCGTTTTGCCCCCCGGGGGAGGCTATGGCTACACCTTC
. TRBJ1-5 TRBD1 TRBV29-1 CSVETGGGQPQHF TGCAGCGTCGAGACAGGGGGAGGCCAGCCCCAGCATTTT
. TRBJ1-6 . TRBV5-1 CASRPMTDNSPLHF TGCGCCAGCCGGCCAATGACAGATAATTCACCCCTCCACTTT
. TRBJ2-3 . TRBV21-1 CASSKGLASGGPDTQYF TGTGCCAGCAGCAAAGGGTTGGCTAGCGGGGGCCCAGATACGCAGTATTTT
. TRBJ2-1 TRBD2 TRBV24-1 CATSDRQGLEGGSYNEQFF TGTGCCACCAGTGATCGCCAGGGACTAGAGGGGGGCTCCTACAATGAGCAGTTCTTC
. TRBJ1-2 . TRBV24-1 CATSTPGDEEGYTF TGTGCCACCAGTACCCCGGGGGACGAGGAAGGCTACACCTTC
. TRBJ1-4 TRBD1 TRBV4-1 CASSQDQGQGVEKLFF TGCGCCAGCAGCCAAGATCAGGGACAGGGCGTCGAAAAACTGTTTTTT
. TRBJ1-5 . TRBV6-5 CASTPFASPNQPQHF TGTGCCAGCACCCCATTCGCGAGTCCAAATCAGCCCCAGCATTTT
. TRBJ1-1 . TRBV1 CTSLKPNEQGIGEAAEAFF TGCACCAGCCTCAAGCCCAATGAGCAGGGCATAGGAGAGGCCGCTGAAGCTTTCTTT
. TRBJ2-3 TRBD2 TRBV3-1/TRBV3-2 CASSSPRTSGGLTDTQYF TGTGCCAGCAGCTCCCCCCGGACTAGCGGGGGCCTCACAGATACGCAGTATTTT
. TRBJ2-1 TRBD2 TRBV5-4 CADGGRGDPQGRNEQFF TGTGCCGATGGAGGGCGGGGGGACCCGCAGGGCAGGAATGAGCAGTTCTTC
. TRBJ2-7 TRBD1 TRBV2 CASNPTGSYEQYF TGTGCCAGCAACCCGACAGGGAGCTACGAGCAGTACTTC
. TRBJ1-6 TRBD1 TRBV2 CASRGDSQNSPLHF TGTGCCAGCAGGGGGGACAGCCAAAATTCACCCCTCCACTTT
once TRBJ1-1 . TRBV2 CASSVQDTEAFF TGTGCCAGCAGTGTACAGGATACTGAAGCTTTCTTT
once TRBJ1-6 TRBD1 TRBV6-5 CASSTPDRGNSPLHF TGTGCCAGCAGTACCCCGGACAGGGGTAATTCACCCCTCCACTTT
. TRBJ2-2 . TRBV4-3 CASSHGQLNTGELFF TGCGCCAGCAGCCACGGACAGCTAAACACCGGGGAGCTGTTTTTT
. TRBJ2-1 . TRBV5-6 CASSLWRGEVYNEQFF TGTGCCAGCAGCTTGTGGCGGGGAGAAGTCTACAATGAGCAGTTCTTC